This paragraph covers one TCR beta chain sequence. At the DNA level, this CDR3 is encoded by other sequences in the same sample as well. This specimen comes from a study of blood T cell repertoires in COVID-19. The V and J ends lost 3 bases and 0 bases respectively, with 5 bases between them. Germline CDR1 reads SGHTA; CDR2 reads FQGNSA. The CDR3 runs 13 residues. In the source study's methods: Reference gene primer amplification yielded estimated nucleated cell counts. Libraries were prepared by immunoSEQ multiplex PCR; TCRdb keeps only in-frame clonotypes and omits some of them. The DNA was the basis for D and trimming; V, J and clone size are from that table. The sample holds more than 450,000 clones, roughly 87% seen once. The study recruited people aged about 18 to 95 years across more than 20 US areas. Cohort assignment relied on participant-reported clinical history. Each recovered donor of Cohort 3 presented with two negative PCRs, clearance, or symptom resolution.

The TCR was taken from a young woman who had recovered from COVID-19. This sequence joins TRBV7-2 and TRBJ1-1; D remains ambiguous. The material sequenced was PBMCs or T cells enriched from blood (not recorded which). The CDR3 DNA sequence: TGTGCCAGCAGCTTCTCCGTGAACACTGAAGCTTTCTTT. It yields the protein CASSFSVNTEAFF.